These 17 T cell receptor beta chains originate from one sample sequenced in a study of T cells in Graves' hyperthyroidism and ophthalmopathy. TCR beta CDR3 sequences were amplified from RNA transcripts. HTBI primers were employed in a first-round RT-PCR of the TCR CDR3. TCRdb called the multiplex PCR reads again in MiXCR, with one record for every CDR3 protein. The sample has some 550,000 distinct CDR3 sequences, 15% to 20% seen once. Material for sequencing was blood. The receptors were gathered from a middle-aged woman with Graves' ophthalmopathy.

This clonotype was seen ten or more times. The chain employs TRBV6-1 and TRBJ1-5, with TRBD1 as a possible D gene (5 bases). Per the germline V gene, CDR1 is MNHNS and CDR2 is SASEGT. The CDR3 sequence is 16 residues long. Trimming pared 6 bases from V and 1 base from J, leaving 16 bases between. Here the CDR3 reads CASSASGVLSNQPQHF. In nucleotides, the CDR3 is TGTGCCAGCAGCGCATCGGGGGTTTTGAGCAATCAGCCCCAGCATTTT.

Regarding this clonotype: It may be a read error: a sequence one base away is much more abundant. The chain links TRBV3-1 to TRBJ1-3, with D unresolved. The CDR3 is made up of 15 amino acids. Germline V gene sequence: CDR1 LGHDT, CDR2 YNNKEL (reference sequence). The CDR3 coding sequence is TGTACCAGCAGCCAAGGAGGAACAGTCGGAAACACCATATATTTT. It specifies CTSSQGGTVGNTIYF. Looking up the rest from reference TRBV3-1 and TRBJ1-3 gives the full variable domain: DTAVSQTPKYLVTQMGNDKSIKCEQNLGHDTMYWYKQDSKKFLKIMFSYNNKELIINETVPNRFSPKSPDKAHLNLHINSLELGDSAVYFCTSSQGGTVGNTIYFGEGSWLTVV.

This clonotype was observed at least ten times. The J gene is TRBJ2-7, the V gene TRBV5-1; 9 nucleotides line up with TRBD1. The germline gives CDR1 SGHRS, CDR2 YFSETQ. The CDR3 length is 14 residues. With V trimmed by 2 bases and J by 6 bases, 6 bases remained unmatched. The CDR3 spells CASSFGTGNAEQYF. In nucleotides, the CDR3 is TGCGCCAGCAGCTTCGGGACAGGGAATGCCGAGCAGTACTTC.

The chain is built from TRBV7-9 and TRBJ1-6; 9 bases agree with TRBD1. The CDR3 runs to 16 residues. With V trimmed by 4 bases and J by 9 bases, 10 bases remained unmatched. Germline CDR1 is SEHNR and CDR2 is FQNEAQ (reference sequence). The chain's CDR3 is CASSSYRRTGVSPLHF. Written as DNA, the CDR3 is TGTGCCAGCAGCTCGTACCGTCGGACAGGGGTTTCACCCCTCCACTTT.

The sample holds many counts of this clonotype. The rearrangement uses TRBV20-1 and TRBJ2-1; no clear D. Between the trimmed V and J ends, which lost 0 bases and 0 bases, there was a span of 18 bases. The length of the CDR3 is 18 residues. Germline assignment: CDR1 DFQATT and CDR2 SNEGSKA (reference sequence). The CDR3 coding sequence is TGCAGTGCTAGAGATCCGTTCGCGGCCGGAAGCTCCTACAATGAGCAGTTCTTC. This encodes CSARDPFAAGSSYNEQFF.

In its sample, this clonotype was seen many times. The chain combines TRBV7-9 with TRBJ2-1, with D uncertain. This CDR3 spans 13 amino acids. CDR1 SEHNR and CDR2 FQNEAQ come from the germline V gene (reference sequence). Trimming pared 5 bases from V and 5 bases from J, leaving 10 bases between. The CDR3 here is CASSTETHNEQFF. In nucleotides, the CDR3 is TGTGCCAGCAGCACCGAGACACACAATGAGCAGTTCTTC. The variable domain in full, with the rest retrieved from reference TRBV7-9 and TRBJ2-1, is DTGVSQNPRHKITKRGQNVTFRCDPISEHNRLYWYRQTLGQGPEFLTYFQNEAQLEKSRLLSDRFSAERPKGSFSTLEIQRTEQGDSAMYLCASSTETHNEQFFGPGTRLTVL.

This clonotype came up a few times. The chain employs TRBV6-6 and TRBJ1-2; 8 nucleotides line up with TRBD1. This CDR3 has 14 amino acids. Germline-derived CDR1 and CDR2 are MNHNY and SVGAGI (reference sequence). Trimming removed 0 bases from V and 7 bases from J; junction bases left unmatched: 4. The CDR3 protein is CASSYSGTGRGYTF. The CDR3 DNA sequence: TGTGCCAGCAGTTACTCCGGGACAGGACGTGGCTACACCTTC.

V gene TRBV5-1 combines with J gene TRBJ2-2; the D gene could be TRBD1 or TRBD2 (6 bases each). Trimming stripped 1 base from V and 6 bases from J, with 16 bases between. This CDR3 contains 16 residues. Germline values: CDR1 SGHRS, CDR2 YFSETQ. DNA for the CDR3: TGCGCCAGCAGCTTGTTCGGGGGCGGCAAAGCCGGGGAGCTGTTTTTT. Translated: CASSLFGGGKAGELFF. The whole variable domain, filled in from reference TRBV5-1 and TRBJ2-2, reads KAGVTQTPRYLIKTRGQQVTLSCSPISGHRSVSWYQQTPGQGLQFLFEYFSETQRNKGNFPGRFSGRQFSNSRSEMNVSTLELGDSALYLCASSLFGGGKAGELFFGEGSRLTVL.

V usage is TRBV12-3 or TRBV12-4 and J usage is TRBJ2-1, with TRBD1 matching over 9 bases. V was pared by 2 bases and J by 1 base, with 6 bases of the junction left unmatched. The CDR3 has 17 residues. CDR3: CASSLRPQGASYNEQFF. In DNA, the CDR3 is TGTGCCAGCAGTTTACGGCCACAGGGGGCATCCTACAATGAGCAGTTCTTC.

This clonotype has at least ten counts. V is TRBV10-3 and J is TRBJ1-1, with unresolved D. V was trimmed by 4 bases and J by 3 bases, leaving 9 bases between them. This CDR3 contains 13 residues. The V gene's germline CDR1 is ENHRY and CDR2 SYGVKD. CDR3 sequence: CAISARQDTEAFF. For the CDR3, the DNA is TGTGCCATCAGTGCCCGCCAGGACACTGAAGCTTTCTTT.

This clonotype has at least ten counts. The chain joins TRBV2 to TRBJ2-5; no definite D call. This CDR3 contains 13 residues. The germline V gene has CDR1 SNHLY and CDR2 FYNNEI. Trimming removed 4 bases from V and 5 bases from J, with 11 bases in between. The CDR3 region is CASSGTASETQYF. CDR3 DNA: TGTGCCAGCAGTGGGACCGCCTCCGAGACCCAGTACTTC.

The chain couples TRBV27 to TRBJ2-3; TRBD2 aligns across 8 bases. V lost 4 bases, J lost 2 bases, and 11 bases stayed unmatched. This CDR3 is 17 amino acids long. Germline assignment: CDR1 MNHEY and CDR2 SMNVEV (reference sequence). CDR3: CASSSTSGGSYTDTQYF. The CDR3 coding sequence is TGTGCCAGCAGTTCCACTAGCGGTGGCAGCTACACAGATACGCAGTATTTT.

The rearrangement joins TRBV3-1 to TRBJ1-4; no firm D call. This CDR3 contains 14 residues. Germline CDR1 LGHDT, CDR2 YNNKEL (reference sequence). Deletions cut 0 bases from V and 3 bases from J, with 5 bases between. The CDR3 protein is CASSQDFSNEKLFF. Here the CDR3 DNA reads TGTGCCAGCAGCCAAGATTTTTCTAATGAAAAACTGTTTTTT.

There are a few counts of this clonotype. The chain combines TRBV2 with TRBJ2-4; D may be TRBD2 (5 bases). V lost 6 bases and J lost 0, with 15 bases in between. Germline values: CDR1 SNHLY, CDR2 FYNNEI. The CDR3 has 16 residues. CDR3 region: CASRDSLGLAKNIQYF. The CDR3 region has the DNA TGTGCCAGCAGGGACTCACTGGGCCTAGCCAAAAACATTCAGTACTTC.

The CDR3 region is CASSVRQTFNSYEQYF. CDR3 coding DNA: TGTGCCAGCAGCGTTAGACAGACCTTCAACTCCTACGAGCAGTACTTC. The rearrangement joins TRBV9 to TRBJ2-7, with D tentatively TRBD1 (5 bases). From germline, CDR1 is SGDLS and CDR2 YYNGEE. Trimming removed 2 bases from V and 0 bases from J, with 15 bases in between. The CDR3 is 16 residues long.

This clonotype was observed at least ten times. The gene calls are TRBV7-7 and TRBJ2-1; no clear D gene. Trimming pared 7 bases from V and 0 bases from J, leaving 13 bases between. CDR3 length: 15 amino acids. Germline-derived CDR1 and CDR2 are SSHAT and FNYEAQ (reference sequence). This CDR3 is CASKGKISSYNEQFF. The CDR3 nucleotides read TGTGCCAGCAAAGGGAAGATTAGCTCCTACAATGAGCAGTTCTTC.

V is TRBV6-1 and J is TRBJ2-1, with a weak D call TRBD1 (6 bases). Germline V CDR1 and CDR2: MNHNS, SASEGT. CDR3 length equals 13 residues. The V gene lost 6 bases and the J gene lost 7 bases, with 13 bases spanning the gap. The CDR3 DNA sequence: TGTGCCAGCAGGAACTCAGGGGAAAATGAGCAGTTCTTC. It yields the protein CASRNSGENEQFF.